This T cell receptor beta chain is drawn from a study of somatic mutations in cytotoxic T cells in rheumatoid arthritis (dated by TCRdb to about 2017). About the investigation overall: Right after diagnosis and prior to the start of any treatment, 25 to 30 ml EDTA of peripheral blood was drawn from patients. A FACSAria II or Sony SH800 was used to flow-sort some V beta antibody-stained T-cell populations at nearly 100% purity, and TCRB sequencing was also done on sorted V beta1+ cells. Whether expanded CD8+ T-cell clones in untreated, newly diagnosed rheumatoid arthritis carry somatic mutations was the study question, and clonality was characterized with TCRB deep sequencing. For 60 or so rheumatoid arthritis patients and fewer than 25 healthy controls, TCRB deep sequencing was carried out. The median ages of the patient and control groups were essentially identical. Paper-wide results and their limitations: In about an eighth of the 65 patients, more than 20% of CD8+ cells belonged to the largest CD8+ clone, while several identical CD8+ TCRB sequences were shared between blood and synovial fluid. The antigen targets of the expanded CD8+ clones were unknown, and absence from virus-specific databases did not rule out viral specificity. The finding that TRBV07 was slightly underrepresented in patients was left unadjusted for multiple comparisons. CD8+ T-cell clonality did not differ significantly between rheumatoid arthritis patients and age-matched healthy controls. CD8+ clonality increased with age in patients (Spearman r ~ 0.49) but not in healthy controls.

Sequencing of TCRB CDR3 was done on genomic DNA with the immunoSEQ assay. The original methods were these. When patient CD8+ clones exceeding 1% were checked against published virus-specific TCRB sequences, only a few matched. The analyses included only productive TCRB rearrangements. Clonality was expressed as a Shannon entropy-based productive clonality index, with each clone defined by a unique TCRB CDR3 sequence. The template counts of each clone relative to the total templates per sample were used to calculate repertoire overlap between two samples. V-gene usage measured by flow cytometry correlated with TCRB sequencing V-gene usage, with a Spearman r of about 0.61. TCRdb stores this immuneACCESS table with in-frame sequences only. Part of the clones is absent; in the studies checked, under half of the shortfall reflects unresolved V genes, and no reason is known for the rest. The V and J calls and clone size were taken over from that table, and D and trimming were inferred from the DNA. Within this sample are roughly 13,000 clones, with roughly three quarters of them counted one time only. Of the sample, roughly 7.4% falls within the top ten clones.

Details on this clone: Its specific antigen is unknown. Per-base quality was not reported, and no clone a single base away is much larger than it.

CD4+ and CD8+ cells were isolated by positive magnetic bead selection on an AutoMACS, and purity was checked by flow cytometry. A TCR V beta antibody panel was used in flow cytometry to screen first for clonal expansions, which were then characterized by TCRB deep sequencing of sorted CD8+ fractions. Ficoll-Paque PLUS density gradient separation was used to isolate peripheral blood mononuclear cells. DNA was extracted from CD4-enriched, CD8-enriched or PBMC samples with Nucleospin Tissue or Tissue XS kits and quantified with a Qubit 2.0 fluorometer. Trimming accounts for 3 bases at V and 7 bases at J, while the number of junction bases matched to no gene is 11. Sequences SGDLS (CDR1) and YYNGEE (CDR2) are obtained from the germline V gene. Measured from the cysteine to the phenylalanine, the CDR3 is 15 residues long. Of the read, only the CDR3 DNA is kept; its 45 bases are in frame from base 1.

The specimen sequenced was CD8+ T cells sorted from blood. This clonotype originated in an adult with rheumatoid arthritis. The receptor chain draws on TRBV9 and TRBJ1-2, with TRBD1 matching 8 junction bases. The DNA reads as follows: TGTGCCAGCAGCGCAAGAGTACAGGGGGAAGGTGGCTACACCTTC. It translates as CASSARVQGEGGYTF.